The clone carrying this TCR beta chain was seen only once. Its specificity is not known. The source of the sample is a study of glioma-infiltrating T cells after dendritic cell vaccination. Findings and limits, study-wide: Higher TCR clonality did not directly relate to longer survival.

Clones were sequenced by immunoSEQ multiplex PCR, and TCRdb holds only the in-frame ones, with some missing. The repertoire holds 100,000 or so clones, with 90% as singletons. Sample time point: after dendritic cell vaccination, including at tumor progression/relapse. Selection required adequate fresh-frozen tumor tissue plus more than two years' survival data. No glioblastoma patient carried an isocitrate dehydrogenase mutation. V was cut by 7 bases and J by 7 bases, with 14 bases left in between. Germline lookup yields CDR1 LNHDA and CDR2 SQIVND (reference sequence). The CDR3 runs to 13 residues. This chain links TRBV19 with TRBJ2-1, with no clear D. The starting material was blood, obtained after dendritic cell vaccination. The sequence came from a human donor with glioblastoma. CDR3 amino acids: CASTLGTNNEQFF. In nucleotides, the CDR3 is TGTGCCAGTACCCTCGGCACTAATAATGAGCAGTTCTTC.